Detailed here is one TCR beta chain. What it binds is not known. These data belong to a study of cytomegalovirus exposure and HLA in healthy donors. Use of 60 Vbeta and 13 Jbeta primers characterized the PCR. Profiling relied on immunoSEQ multiplex PCR, and the TCRdb table lists in-frame clones only, not all of them. The table lists approximately 140,000 clones. Regarding the study as a whole: More clonal expansion characterized HLA-associated TCR beta chains than equally common others in a later analysis. Many donors carried some public TCRs, although rarity characterized most TCR sequences. Common viral pathogens (according to a later analysis) appeared linked to several of the most significant clusters. Immune exposure was documented only through CMV serostatus.

Germline assignment: CDR1 SGHRS and CDR2 YFSETQ. Deletions cut 9 bases from V and 4 bases from J, with 19 bases between. The CDR3 is made up of 14 amino acids. The rearrangement uses TRBV5-1 and TRBJ1-2; no reliable D call. Sequenced input: PBMCs. This receptor was obtained from a woman in her fifties or sixties in good health and CMV-seronegative. As DNA, the CDR3 is TGCGCCACAAGTCCGGGAGGGCTAGGCTATGGCTACACCTTC. Its protein is CATSPGGLGYGYTF.